Listed here is a single T cell receptor beta chain. What it binds is not known. Unmatched junction bases numbered 5, after V lost 6 bases and J lost 6 bases. CDR1 is MNHEY, CDR2 SVGEGT, per germline. The CDR3 runs to 14 residues. This sample is part of a study of immune heterogeneity within non-small cell lung tumors. Whole-study findings and limits: Identical dominant CDR3 beta clonotypes recurred across a patient's tumor sites, together with site-unique high-frequency clones. High-frequency T-cell receptor beta clonotypes differed largely between individual patients. A significant, moderate positive correlation (R about 0.34) linked local T-cell clonality and tumor mutational burden.

The TCR beta CDR3 region underwent multiplex PCR amplification with 32 V and 13 J primers. TCRdb re-called the multiplex PCR reads with MiXCR, one entry per CDR3 protein. Counted here are fewer than 15,000 distinct CDR3 sequences, under 30% occurring once; the ten biggest clones make up around 5%. Template input, which was bulk tumor genomic DNA, totaled roughly 650 ng per sample. Multiple biopsies spaced far apart were taken from each primary tumor during surgery. Each patient presented with untreated, newly diagnosed non-small cell lung cancer and received curative surgery. Individuals who provided samples were patients with newly diagnosed non-small cell lung cancer who were having surgery with curative intent.

The chain carries TRBV6-2 or TRBV6-3 and TRBJ1-5; 10 nucleotides align to TRBD1. The TCR sequence derives from a man in his forties with non-small cell lung cancer. Sequenced sample: lung tumor tissue. CDR3 protein: CASSRTGGSQPQHF. The CDR3, as DNA: TGTGCCAGCAGCCGGACAGGGGGGAGTCAGCCCCAGCATTTT.